These T cell receptor beta chains were read from a single sample in a study of blood T cells in healthy people across ages. TCRdb redid the calling of the 5' RACE reads with MiXCR, one entry per CDR3 protein. This table holds approximately 600,000 distinct CDR3 sequences, 58% found once. Input material: blood. The receptor set was obtained from a man aged 55 to 70 in good health. Each CDR3 is given with its conserved first and last residue. Each record gives: J gene, clone size, V gene, D gene, CDR3 protein, CDR3 DNA. A D gene is named only where the DNA matches it firmly. Clone size is not always given. Where it is, it says once, few, many or a class for expanded clones.

TRBJ2-7	NA	TRBV20-1	NA	CSAGDEQYF	TGCAGTGCAGGGGACGAGCAGTACTTC
TRBJ2-1	NA	TRBV5-1	TRBD2	CASSLALAGGQDEQFF	TGCGCCAGCAGCTTGGCCCTAGCGGGGGGGCAGGATGAGCAGTTCTTC
TRBJ2-1	many	TRBV20-1	TRBD1	CSARDPLDRDGEQFF	TGCAGTGCTAGAGATCCCCTGGACAGGGACGGTGAGCAGTTCTTC
TRBJ2-7	NA	TRBV20-1	TRBD1	CSANRGTGYEQYF	TGCAGTGCTAACAGGGGGACGGGTTACGAGCAGTACTTC
TRBJ2-6	NA	TRBV9	TRBD1	CASSVEGAGANVLTF	TGTGCCAGCAGCGTAGAGGGGGCCGGGGCCAACGTCCTGACTTTC
TRBJ2-2	NA	TRBV7-2	TRBD1	CASSLSRDRGVTGELFF	TGTGCCAGCAGCCTAAGCCGGGACAGGGGGGTAACCGGGGAGCTGTTTTTT
TRBJ2-1	NA	TRBV19	NA	CASSQRLGPYNEQFF	TGTGCCAGTAGCCAGCGACTAGGCCCCTACAATGAGCAGTTCTTC
TRBJ2-4	NA	TRBV5-1	TRBD1	CASSAGQGEEQYF	TGCGCCAGCAGCGCCGGGCAGGGGGAAGAGCAGTACTTC
TRBJ2-1	NA	TRBV7-2	NA	CASSSRTGLREGNEQFF	TGTGCCAGCAGCTCCAGGACAGGTCTTCGGGAGGGGAATGAGCAGTTCTTC
TRBJ1-1	few	TRBV5-1	NA	CASSEGQWGGSEAFF	TGCGCCAGCAGCGAGGGCCAATGGGGGGGTTCTGAAGCTTTCTTT
TRBJ1-1	NA	TRBV4-1	NA	CASSQVKAWGTEAFF	TGCGCCAGCAGCCAAGTCAAAGCATGGGGCACTGAAGCTTTCTTT
TRBJ1-6	NA	TRBV7-2	TRBD1	CASSRQGAGNSPLHF	TGTGCCAGCAGTCGACAGGGGGCAGGGAATTCACCCCTCCACTTT
TRBJ2-5	NA	TRBV6-6	NA	CASRMSGDGNEQYF	TGTGCCAGCAGGATGTCAGGGGACGGGAATGAGCAGTACTTC
TRBJ1-1	few	TRBV29-1	NA	CSVEAFQGWGTEAFF	TGCAGCGTTGAAGCCTTCCAGGGGTGGGGGACTGAAGCTTTCTTT
TRBJ1-2	few	TRBV12-3/TRBV12-4	TRBD1	CASRTGGNYGYTF	TGTGCCAGCAGGACAGGGGGCAACTATGGCTACACCTTC
TRBJ1-2	once	TRBV6-1	NA	CATYHLLSGSYGYTF	TGTGCCACCTATCATTTGTTATCCGGAAGCTATGGCTACACCTTC
TRBJ2-1	few	TRBV20-1	TRBD2	CSASGGALYNEQFF	TGCAGTGCTAGCGGGGGGGCCCTATACAATGAGCAGTTCTTC
TRBJ2-2	few	TRBV7-6	NA	CASSLELNTGELFF	TGTGCCAGCAGCTTAGAATTAAACACCGGGGAGCTGTTTTTT
TRBJ1-1	NA	TRBV12-3/TRBV12-4	NA	CASSFESWNTEAFF	TGTGCCAGCAGTTTTGAGAGTTGGAACACTGAAGCTTTCTTT
TRBJ1-1	NA	TRBV12-3/TRBV12-4	NA	CASSLLGGRGPTEAFF	TGTGCCAGCAGTTTACTCGGGGGGAGGGGACCCACTGAAGCTTTCTTT
TRBJ2-2	NA	TRBV27	TRBD1	CASRTRQGTGELFF	TGTGCCAGCAGGACAAGACAGGGCACCGGGGAGCTGTTTTTT
TRBJ1-1	NA	TRBV28	TRBD1	CASILSGGGAFTEAFF	TGTGCCAGTATTCTCTCAGGGGGGGGGGCTTTTACTGAAGCTTTCTTT
TRBJ2-5	NA	TRBV5-4	TRBD2	CASSSGGLAGGQETQYF	TGTGCCAGCAGCTCCGGGGGGCTAGCGGGGGGCCAAGAGACCCAGTACTTC
TRBJ2-3	NA	TRBV6-5	TRBD2	CASKIGLVSDTQYF	TGTGCCAGCAAAATCGGACTAGTATCGGATACGCAGTATTTT
TRBJ1-1	NA	TRBV6-1	NA	CATHTEAFF	TGTGCCACCCACACTGAAGCTTTCTTT
TRBJ1-6	few	TRBV3-1	NA	CASSQDWSPLHF	TGTGCCAGCAGCCAAGATTGGTCACCCCTCCACTTT
TRBJ2-5	many	TRBV7-2	NA	CASNSVRETQYF	TGTGCCAGCAACTCGGTCCGGGAGACCCAGTACTTC
TRBJ2-5	few	TRBV4-1	NA	CASSPGPANQETQYF	TGCGCCAGCAGCCCCGGACCCGCTAACCAAGAGACCCAGTACTTC